This T cell receptor (beta chain) is drawn from a study of cytomegalovirus exposure and HLA in healthy donors. General study points: A list of 164 TCR beta chains associated with cytomegalovirus was given.

PCR amplification relied on 60 Vbeta primers (plus 13 Jbeta primers). Libraries were prepared by immunoSEQ multiplex PCR; TCRdb keeps only in-frame clonotypes and omits some of them. The table records roughly 89,000 clones, over 55% of them present only once. In regard to this clone: Its target is unknown.

Deletions cut 2 bases from V and 5 bases from J, with 16 bases between. The germline V gene has CDR1 MNHNY and CDR2 SVGAGI (reference sequence). The CDR3 extends over 15 amino acids. The sequence derives from a woman aged 45-65 years in good health and CMV-seropositive. The V gene is TRBV6-6, the J gene TRBJ2-7, with D possibly matching TRBD1 (6 bases). Material for sequencing was PBMCs. CDR3 coding DNA: TGTGCCAGCAGTTACAGAACAACAGGGAGCAACGAGCAGTACTTC. Its protein is CASSYRTTGSNEQYF.